The clone carrying this TCR beta chain appeared many times. Genomic DNA acted as the template from which TCR beta VDJ combination and CDR3 sequence profiling were carried out. Via MiXCR, TCRdb re-called the reads, giving one row per CDR3 protein. This sample has approximately 300,000 distinct CDR3 sequences, with 50% to 65% found just once. Flow cytometry had shown expanded CD8+CD57+ cells in the patients chosen for sequencing. This record comes from a study of CD8+CD57+ T cells in acquired aplastic anemia. This CDR3 contains 15 residues. V trimming: 5 bases; J trimming: 1 base; junction bases outside the gene matches: 4. The germline CDR1 and CDR2 sequences are SEHNR and FQNEAQ (reference sequence).

V gene TRBV7-9 combines with J gene TRBJ2-2; 7 nucleotides line up with TRBD1. The sample taken for sequencing was sorted CD4+, CD8+, or CD8+CD57+ T cells (not recorded which) from PBMCs. The receptor was derived from a human donor with aplastic anemia. Written as DNA, the CDR3 is TGTGCCAGCAGCAAGGGACAGCGGAACACCGGGGAGCTGTTTTTT. Its translation: CASSKGQRNTGELFF.